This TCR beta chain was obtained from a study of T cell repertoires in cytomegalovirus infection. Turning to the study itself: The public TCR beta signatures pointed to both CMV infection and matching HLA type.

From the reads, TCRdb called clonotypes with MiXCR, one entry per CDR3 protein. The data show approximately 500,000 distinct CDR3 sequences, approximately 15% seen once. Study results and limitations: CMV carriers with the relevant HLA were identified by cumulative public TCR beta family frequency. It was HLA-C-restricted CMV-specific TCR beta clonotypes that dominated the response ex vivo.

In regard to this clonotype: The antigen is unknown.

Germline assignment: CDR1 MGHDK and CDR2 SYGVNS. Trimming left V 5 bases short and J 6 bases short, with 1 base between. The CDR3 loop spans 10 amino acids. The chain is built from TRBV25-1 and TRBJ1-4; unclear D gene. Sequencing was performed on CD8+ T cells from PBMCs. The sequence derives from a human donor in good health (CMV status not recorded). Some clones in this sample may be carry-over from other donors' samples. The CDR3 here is CASSHEKLFF. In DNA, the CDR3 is TGTGCCAGCAGTCATGAAAAACTGTTTTTT.